Below are 5 T cell receptor beta chains sequenced from a single sample in a study of blood T cell repertoires in COVID-19. Only in-frame clones appear in the TCRdb table, and some are missing; sequencing was by immunoSEQ multiplex PCR. Counted here are roughly 270,000 clones, 88% occurring once; the ten biggest clones make up almost 9.5%. Sequencing was done on a sample of peripheral blood. The source is a man younger than 30 with active or convalescent COVID-19.

The chain couples TRBV7-2 to TRBJ2-3; 8 positions match TRBD2. Trimming removed 1 base from V and 5 bases from J; junction bases left unmatched: 5. The germline gives CDR1 SGHTA, CDR2 FQGNSA. CDR3 size: 15 residues. As DNA, the CDR3 is TGTGCCAGCAGCTTAGACGGCGGGGGGCAAGATACGCAGTATTTT. It yields the protein CASSLDGGGQDTQYF.

The CDR3: CASSVDLGSERKNIQYF. DNA for the CDR3: TGTGCCAGCAGCGTAGATCTGGGGAGTGAACGGAAAAACATTCAGTACTTC. V gene TRBV9 combines with J gene TRBJ2-4; D is perhaps TRBD2 (5 bases). Germline CDR1 and CDR2: SGDLS and YYNGEE. The CDR3 runs 17 residues. The V and J ends lost 0 bases and 4 bases respectively, with 17 bases between them.

This clone was found a few times. This chain uses TRBV4-1 with TRBJ1-5, with a tentative D call TRBD1 (6 bases). Germline V gene lookup returns CDR1 MGHRA and CDR2 YSYEKL. The CDR3 totals 15 residues. V lost 3 bases and J lost 7, with 16 bases in between. CDR3: CASSHGDGQNQPQHF. The CDR3 DNA sequence: TGCGCCAGCAGCCACGGAGATGGACAGAACCAGCCCCAGCATTTT.

This chain joins TRBV21-1 and TRBJ2-5; the listed D gene, TRBD2, was not tested against the DNA. TRBV21-1 is given as a pseudogene. This CDR3 has 15 residues. The CDR3 loop reads CASSKLPAGVETQYF. The CDR3 DNA reads as TGTGCCAGCAGCAAATTGCCAGCGGGGGTGGAGACCCAGTACTTC.

The CDR3 DNA sequence: TGCGCCAGCAGCTTGGACGCTAGGTTGCGGGGTGAAAAACTGTTTTTT. This translates into CASSLDARLRGEKLFF. V gene TRBV5-1 combines with J gene TRBJ1-4; no clear D gene. The CDR3 is 16 residues long. Germline CDR1 is SGHRS and CDR2 is YFSETQ. The V and J ends lost 0 bases and 7 bases respectively, with 16 bases between them. Full variable domain (rest looked up from reference TRBV5-1 and TRBJ1-4): KAGVTQTPRYLIKTRGQQVTLSCSPISGHRSVSWYQQTPGQGLQFLFEYFSETQRNKGNFPGRFSGRQFSNSRSEMNVSTLELGDSALYLCASSLDARLRGEKLFFGSGTQLSVL.